This entry lists 7 T cell receptor beta chains sequenced from one sample in a study of blood T cell repertoires in COVID-19. Libraries were prepared by immunoSEQ multiplex PCR; TCRdb keeps only in-frame clonotypes and omits some of them. The repertoire includes 140,000 to 150,000 clones, more than 70% of them detected once, and 10% to 15% sits in the top ten. Sequenced material: peripheral blood. The receptor source for this set is a man in his fifties or sixties with active or convalescent COVID-19.

The chain combines TRBV27 with TRBJ2-2; D uncertain. Germline values: CDR1 MNHEY, CDR2 SMNVEV (reference sequence). Trimming pared 5 bases from V and 1 base from J, leaving 5 bases between. The CDR3 is made up of 13 amino acids. This CDR3 is CASSGRNTGELFF. The CDR3 DNA is TGTGCCAGCAGTGGGCGGAACACCGGGGAGCTGTTTTTT.

The V gene is TRBV5-1, the J gene TRBJ1-5; 7 positions agree with TRBD1. CDR1 SGHRS and CDR2 YFSETQ come from the germline V gene. The V and J ends lost 4 bases and 4 bases, in that order; junction bases with no gene match: 5. CDR3 length: 14 residues. The CDR3 sequence: CASSAGTANQPQHF. CDR3 coding DNA: TGCGCCAGCAGCGCCGGGACAGCGAATCAGCCCCAGCATTTT.

Here the CDR3 reads CASSDRGPDTQYF. DNA for the CDR3: TGTGCCAGTTCGGACAGGGGTCCAGATACGCAGTATTTT. This rearrangement joins TRBV19 to TRBJ2-3, with 9 nucleotides matching TRBD1. This CDR3 is built from 13 residues. V shed 8 bases and J 4 bases; nucleotides not matched to a gene: 4. Germline CDR1 LNHDA, CDR2 SQIVND (reference sequence).

The chain has TRBV28 and TRBJ2-7, with D tentatively TRBD1 (6 bases). CDR1 is MDHEN and CDR2 is SYDVKM in the germline V gene. The CDR3 contains 15 residues. V was trimmed by 3 bases and J by 2 bases, leaving 14 bases between them. CDR3 protein: CASSFAWTATYEQYF. The CDR3 DNA sequence: TGTGCCAGCAGTTTTGCGTGGACAGCCACCTACGAGCAGTACTTC.

The chain recombines TRBV5-6 with TRBJ2-3; possibly TRBD2 for D (5 bases). The CDR3 runs to 12 residues. Germline lookup yields CDR1 SGHDT and CDR2 YYEEEE. Trimming pared 3 bases from V and 10 bases from J, leaving 12 bases between. Here the CDR3 DNA reads TGTGCCAGCAGCTCGGGGTTAGGATCGCAGTATTTT. This codes for CASSSGLGSQYF.

The chain employs TRBV5-6 and TRBJ2-1, with D tentatively TRBD1 (6 bases). This CDR3 comprises 16 residues. Germline loops: CDR1 SGHDT, CDR2 YYEEEE. V shed 4 bases and J shed 5 bases, with 19 bases lying between them. CDR3 amino acids: CASSATGWTLDNEQFF. CDR3 bases: TGTGCCAGCAGCGCCACAGGGTGGACGTTAGACAATGAGCAGTTCTTC.

The chain carries TRBV10-3 and TRBJ1-1; TRBD1 might be the D (6 bases). Germline loops: CDR1 ENHRY, CDR2 SYGVKD. V was cut by 9 bases and J by 1 base, with 9 bases left in between. The CDR3 loop spans 12 amino acids. CDR3: CAIKTGNTEAFF. Written as DNA, the CDR3 is TGTGCCATTAAGACAGGGAACACTGAAGCTTTCTTT.